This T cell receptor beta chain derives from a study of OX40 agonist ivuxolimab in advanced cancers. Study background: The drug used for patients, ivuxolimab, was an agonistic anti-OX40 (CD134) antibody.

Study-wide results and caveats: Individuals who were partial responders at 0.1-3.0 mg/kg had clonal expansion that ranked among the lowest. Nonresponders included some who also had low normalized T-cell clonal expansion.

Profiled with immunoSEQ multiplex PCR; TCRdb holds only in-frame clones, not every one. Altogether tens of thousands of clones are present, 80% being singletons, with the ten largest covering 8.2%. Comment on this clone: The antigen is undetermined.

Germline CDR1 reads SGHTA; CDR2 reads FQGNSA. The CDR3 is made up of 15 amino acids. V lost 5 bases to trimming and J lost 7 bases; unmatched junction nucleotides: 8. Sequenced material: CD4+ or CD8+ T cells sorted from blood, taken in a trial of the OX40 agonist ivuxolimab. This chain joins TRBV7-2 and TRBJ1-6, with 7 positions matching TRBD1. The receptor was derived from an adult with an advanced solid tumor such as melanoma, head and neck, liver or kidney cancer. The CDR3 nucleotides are TGTGCCAGCAGCCCAGGACAGGCAACCAATTCACCCCTCCACTTT. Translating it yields CASSPGQATNSPLHF.